The 22 T cell receptor beta chains given below trace back to one sample, sequenced in a study of regulatory T cells in long-lasting Graves disease. As for time point: newly diagnosed GD, antithyroid drugs for less than 3 months. The TCR library was made from RNA extracted from PBMCs. Construction of TCR beta libraries relied on iRepertoire HTBI primers and on Arm-PCR targeting CDR3 regions. Each CDR3 protein is one row after TCRdb ran MiXCR on the multiplex PCR reads. The sample lists roughly 520,000 distinct CDR3 sequences, more than 10% seen once, with 7.5% to 9% in the top ten. The same data also went into a second study, on T cells in Graves' hyperthyroidism and ophthalmopathy.

The material was peripheral blood mononuclear cells (PBMCs), obtained at new diagnosis, from a patient treated with antithyroid drugs. The receptors come from a woman in her twenties or thirties with Graves disease.

V and J are TRBV4-3 and TRBJ2-3; TRBD2 aligns across 11 bases. Germline CDR1 LGHNA, CDR2 YSLEER. The junction had 5 bases not matched to a gene; V was cut back by 0 bases and J by 0 bases. This CDR3 region has 18 residues. The CDR3 here is CASSQELAGVGSTDTQYF. CDR3 DNA: TGCGCCAGCAGCCAAGAACTAGCGGGAGTGGGGAGCACAGATACGCAGTATTTT.

About this clonotype: Being one base from a much bigger clone, this may be a read error. The chain couples TRBV27 to TRBJ2-7, with a weak D call TRBD1 (6 bases). CDR3 size: 16 residues. Germline V gene data show CDR1 as MNHEY and CDR2 as SMNVEV (reference sequence). Trimming cost V 1 base and J 1 base, with 14 bases left between them. CDR3 nucleotides: TGTGCCAGCAGTTTATTCAGGGGCCTGGGTTCCTACGAGCAGTACTTC. Its translation is CASSLFRGLGSYEQYF.

Many counts were recorded for this clonotype. The V call is TRBV20-1, the J call TRBJ2-1; TRBD2 matches 9 bases. The CDR3 consists of 14 residues. The V gene's germline CDR1 is DFQATT and CDR2 SNEGSKA (reference sequence). The trim removed 1 base at V and 5 bases at J, leaving 3 bases unmatched. CDR3 amino acids: CSARGTSAHNEQFF. In DNA form, the CDR3 reads TGCAGTGCTAGAGGGACTAGCGCCCACAATGAGCAGTTCTTC.

Regarding this clonotype: A far larger clone is only one base removed, so a read error is likely. This rearrangement joins TRBV5-4 to TRBJ2-6; D unresolved. The CDR3 consists of 13 residues. The V gene lost 1 base and the J gene lost 5 bases, with 4 bases spanning the gap. The germline CDR1 and CDR2 sequences are SGHNT and YYREEE (reference sequence). The CDR3 spells CASSLSWANVLTF. The DNA for the CDR3 is TGTGCCAGCAGCTTGTCCTGGGCCAACGTCCTGACTTTC. The full variable domain, completed using reference TRBV5-4 and TRBJ2-6, is ETGVTQSPTHLIKTRGQQVTLRCSSQSGHNTVSWYQQALGQGPQFIFQYYREEENGRGNFPPRFSGLQFPNYSSELNVNALELDDSALYLCASSLSWANVLTFGAGSRLTVL.

This clonotype was seen at least ten times. The CDR3: CASSGTGTANTEAFF. CDR3 coding DNA: TGTGCCAGCAGTGGAACCGGGACAGCGAACACTGAAGCTTTCTTT. The chain carries TRBV12-3 or TRBV12-4 and TRBJ1-1; 7 nucleotides align to TRBD1. CDR3 length equals 15 residues. The trim removed 5 bases at V and 1 base at J, leaving 7 bases unmatched.

This clonotype has a count of ten or more. The J gene is TRBJ2-1, the V gene TRBV7-9; 8 positions agree with TRBD2. J lost 8 bases, V lost 3 bases, and 9 bases had no gene match. The CDR3 has 15 amino acids. Germline CDR1 and CDR2: SEHNR and FQNEAQ (reference sequence). CDR3 nucleotides: TGTGCCAGCAGCTTGGTACTAGCGGAAGTGGATGAGCAGTTCTTC. It codes for CASSLVLAEVDEQFF.

This clonotype has ten or more counts. This rearrangement joins TRBV7-6 to TRBJ2-1; D unresolved. CDR1 is SGHVS and CDR2 is FNYEAQ in the germline V gene. This CDR3 spans 15 amino acids. V lost 5 bases and J lost 0, with 11 bases in between. CDR3 in amino acids: CASSPGWSSYNEQFF. The DNA of the CDR3 is TGTGCCAGCAGCCCCGGGTGGAGCTCCTACAATGAGCAGTTCTTC.

This clonotype was seen ten or more times. V gene TRBV2 combines with J gene TRBJ2-1; D might be TRBD1 (5 bases). V lost 10 bases to trimming and J lost 7 bases, with 26 bases between them. CDR1 is SNHLY and CDR2 is FYNNEI in the germline V gene. This CDR3 contains 16 residues. The CDR3 DNA sequence: TGTGCCACCCCTCGGGCTGGCAGGGAAGTTTATAATGAGCAGTTCTTC. Residues: CATPRAGREVYNEQFF.

This clonotype was counted many times. The J gene is TRBJ1-5, the V gene TRBV6-2 or TRBV6-3; no clear D. V was cut by 4 bases and J by 6 bases, with 7 bases left in between. The CDR3 sequence is 12 residues long. The germline V gene encodes CDR1 MNHEY and CDR2 SVGEGT. The CDR3 protein is CASSSGGQPQHF. The CDR3 nucleotides read TGTGCCAGCAGTTCAGGTGGTCAGCCCCAGCATTTT.

This clonotype has a count of ten or more. The chain employs TRBV11-3 and TRBJ2-5, with TRBD2 matching 8 bases. The CDR3 length is 16 residues. CDR1 SGHNT and CDR2 YENEEA come from the germline V gene. V lost 2 bases, J lost 5 bases, and 10 bases stayed unmatched. The CDR3 reads CASSLRLAGGRETQYF. CDR3 nucleotides: TGTGCCAGCAGCTTAAGGCTCGCGGGAGGAAGGGAGACCCAGTACTTC.

This clonotype was detected a few times. The V call is TRBV7-9, the J call TRBJ1-1; the D gene is possibly TRBD1 (6 bases). Germline lookup yields CDR1 SEHNR and CDR2 FQNEAQ (reference sequence). Trimming stripped 3 bases from V and 10 bases from J, with 15 bases between. The CDR3 covers 13 residues. The CDR3 loop reads CASSFYPGVIAFF. The CDR3 nucleotides are TGTGCCAGCAGCTTCTATCCAGGGGTGATAGCTTTCTTT.

This clonotype was recorded many times. V and J are TRBV6-5 and TRBJ2-1; D unresolved. The CDR3 consists of 15 residues. Trimming left V 3 bases short and J 0 bases short, with 9 bases between. Germline V gene sequence: CDR1 MNHEY, CDR2 SVGAGI. Here the CDR3 reads CASSYLTSSYNEQFF. The DNA for the CDR3 is TGTGCCAGCAGTTATTTAACCAGCTCCTACAATGAGCAGTTCTTC.

The chain uses TRBV5-1 and TRBJ1-1, with TRBD1 identical over 9 bases. Germline values: CDR1 SGHRS, CDR2 YFSETQ. This CDR3 is 15 amino acids long. The J segment lost 2 bases and the V segment lost 3 bases, leaving 5 bases of the junction unmatched. The CDR3 reads CASSWRTGENTEAFF. For the CDR3, the DNA is TGCGCCAGCAGCTGGAGGACAGGGGAAAACACTGAAGCTTTCTTT.

About this clonotype: A read error may be the cause here, since a much bigger clone is one base away. The gene calls are TRBV2 and TRBJ2-7, with TRBD2 as a possible D gene (6 bases). Germline V gives CDR1 SNHLY, CDR2 FYNNEI. With 3 bases removed from V and 6 bases from J, the gap between germline ends came to 12 bases. This CDR3 is 13 amino acids long. The CDR3 DNA follows: TGTGCCAGCAGTGAGCGGGGAATCTGCGAGCAGTACTTC. The encoded protein is CASSERGICEQYF.

This clonotype appeared many times. The gene calls are TRBV19 and TRBJ1-1, with TRBD1 as a possible D gene (5 bases). The CDR3 contains 17 residues. The germline CDR1 and CDR2 sequences are LNHDA and SQIVND (reference sequence). The V end was cut by 7 bases, the J end by 2 bases, with 23 bases between. The CDR3 DNA sequence: TGTGCCAGTAACCCGGGACCCTCTTCATACAAAAACACTGAAGCTTTCTTT. This codes for CASNPGPSSYKNTEAFF.

This sequence joins TRBV4-1 and TRBJ2-7, with D possibly being TRBD1 or TRBD2 (5 bases each). Trimming removed 4 bases at V and 2 bases at J, with 24 bases between. CDR3 length: 18 amino acids. Germline V CDR1 and CDR2: MGHRA, YSYEKL. CDR3: CASSPRQRGLRGAYEQYF. CDR3 sequence (DNA): TGCGCCAGCAGCCCAAGGCAGAGAGGCCTGAGGGGTGCCTACGAGCAGTACTTC.

This clonotype was observed at least ten times. J is TRBJ1-2 and V is TRBV12-3 or TRBV12-4, with D possibly being TRBD1 (5 bases). V shed 5 bases and J shed 5 bases, with 21 bases lying between them. The CDR3 has 16 residues. CDR3 in DNA: TGTGCCAGCAGTCACCACCCGGGAGCAGGGTCTTATGGCTACACCTTC. Its protein is CASSHHPGAGSYGYTF.

This clonotype was observed a handful of times. The CDR3 is CAWIRQGTYPFYNEQFF. The DNA for the CDR3 is TGTGCCTGGATTCGACAGGGGACCTACCCTTTCTACAATGAGCAGTTCTTC. J is TRBJ2-1 and V is TRBV30, with 8 bases fitting TRBD1. Germline V gene data show CDR1 as GTSNPN and CDR2 as SVGIG (reference sequence). The J segment lost 3 bases and the V segment lost 4 bases, leaving 14 bases of the junction unmatched. The CDR3 runs to 17 residues.

The V call is TRBV9, the J call TRBJ1-3; D gene uncertain. Germline V lookup: CDR1 SGDLS, CDR2 YYNGEE. This CDR3 is 14 amino acids long. Trimming took off 0 bases at V and 1 base at J, with 5 bases between the two ends. CDR3 bases: TGTGCCAGCAGCGTAGAGGGTTCTGGAAACACCATATATTTT. Protein sequence: CASSVEGSGNTIYF. The full variable domain, completed using reference TRBV9 and TRBJ1-3, is DSGVTQTPKHLITATGQRVTLRCSPRSGDLSVYWYQQSLDQGLQFLIQYYNGEERAKGNILERFSAQQFPDLHSELNLSSLELGDSALYFCASSVEGSGNTIYFGEGSWLTVV.

Comment on this clonotype: This clone may be a read error of a much larger clone one base away. CDR3 in DNA: TGTGCCTGGGGGAACAGGGGGATCTCCTACAATGAGCAGTTCTTC. It translates to CAWGNRGISYNEQFF. The chain carries TRBV30 and TRBJ2-1, with 8 bases aligning to TRBD1. The germline CDR1 and CDR2 sequences are GTSNPN and SVGIG (reference sequence). The CDR3 runs to 15 residues. Trimming removed 5 bases from V and 0 bases from J; junction bases left unmatched: 6.

This clonotype was seen repeatedly, ten times or more. The chain joins TRBV7-2 to TRBJ2-7; 7 bases line up with TRBD1. Trimming removed 3 bases from V and 3 bases from J; junction bases left unmatched: 8. The CDR3 has 15 amino acids. CDR1 and CDR2 from the germline V gene are SGHTA and FQGNSA. The CDR3, as DNA: TGTGCCAGCAGCTTTCCCGGGACAGCACTCTACGAGCAGTACTTC. Translation gives CASSFPGTALYEQYF. Full variable domain (remainder filled in from reference TRBV7-2 and TRBJ2-7): GAGVSQSPSNKVTEKGKDVELRCDPISGHTALYWYRQSLGQGLEFLIYFQGNSAPDKSGLPSDRFSAERTGGSVSTLTIQRTQQEDSAVYLCASSFPGTALYEQYFGPGTRLTVT.

This clonotype was picked up many times. The chain carries TRBV14 and TRBJ1-4; D may be TRBD1 (5 bases). Looked up from germline, CDR1 is SGHDN and CDR2 is FVKESK. This CDR3 region has 15 residues. The germline V and J ends were trimmed by 5 bases and 6 bases, with 16 bases remaining between them. CDR3 residues: CASSRPGPKDEKLFF. CDR3 coding DNA: TGTGCCAGCAGCAGACCGGGACCGAAGGATGAAAAACTGTTTTTT.